These T cell receptor beta chains were read from a single sample in a study of cytomegalovirus exposure and HLA in healthy donors. The protocol was immunoSEQ multiplex PCR, while the TCRdb copy is restricted to in-frame clones and leaves out a portion. The table shows roughly 140,000 clones, with 75% to 80% occurring only once. The sequenced sample consisted of PBMCs. Receptor source: a man aged 40-55 years in good health and CMV-seropositive. CDR3s include the opening cysteine and the closing phenylalanine or tryptophan. Fields, in order: J gene, clone size, D gene, V gene, CDR3 DNA, CDR3 protein. A D gene is named only where the DNA matches it firmly. For some rows the clone size is stated as once, few or many, or as a class when expanded; others skip it.

>TRBJ2-4|-|-|TRBV18
TGTGCCAGCTCACTAGGACAAGAAAGTTTCCGTCTAGCCAAAAACATTCAGTACTTC
CASSLGQESFRLAKNIQYF
>TRBJ1-4|-|TRBD1|TRBV27
TGTGCCAGCAGAAACAGGGGGCTGGTTGGTAATGAAAAACTGTTTTTT
CASRNRGLVGNEKLFF
>TRBJ2-7|-|-|TRBV19
TGTGCCAGTAGTATAGGAGGACAGCCCAGTATTTACGAGCAGTACTTC
CASSIGGQPSIYEQYF
>TRBJ1-2|-|TRBD1|TRBV6-4
TGTGCCAGCAGTCCCCGCATGACAGGGAACTTTAATGGCTGCACCTTC
CASSPRMTGNFNGCTF
>TRBJ2-3|-|TRBD2|TRBV6-4
TGTGCCAGCAGTTTTACTAGCGGGATGGATACGCAGTATTTT
CASSFTSGMDTQYF
>TRBJ1-2|-|TRBD1|TRBV5-4
TGTGCCAGCAGCGCAAACAGGGGACAGGATGGCTACACCTTC
CASSANRGQDGYTF
>TRBJ2-7|once|TRBD2|TRBV5-1
TGCGCCAGCAGCTTCTCAGCGGGAGGGCCTGCCGAGCAGTACTTC
CASSFSAGGPAEQYF
>TRBJ2-1|-|TRBD1|TRBV5-1
TGCGCCAGCAGCCCGGGACAGGGCCCCTACAATGAGCAGTTCTTC
CASSPGQGPYNEQFF
>TRBJ2-2|-|TRBD1|TRBV7-6
TGTGCCAGCAGCTATACAGGGGGTAACACCGGGGAGCTGTTTTTT
CASSYTGGNTGELFF
>TRBJ2-1|-|TRBD2|TRBV7-2
TGTGCCAGCAGCTCACTAGCGGGAGCTCTATACAATGAGCAGTTCTTC
CASSSLAGALYNEQFF
>TRBJ2-2|-|-|TRBV27
TGTGCCAGCAGTAGGGGATCCGGGGAGCTGTTTTTT
CASSRGSGELFF
>TRBJ1-4|-|-|TRBV15
TGTGCCACCAGCAGAGTGGACCAGGGGCGAAAACTGTTTTTT
CATSRVDQGRKLFF
>TRBJ1-5|few|-|TRBV7-8
TGTGCCAGCAGCTTCGTAAGGACAGACAATCAGCCCCAGCATTTT
CASSFVRTDNQPQHF
>TRBJ2-3|-|-|TRBV29-1
TGCAGCGTTGAAGAGTCGAGTCATTACACAGATACGCAGTATTTT
CSVEESSHYTDTQYF
>TRBJ2-3|-|TRBD2|TRBV11-2
TGTGCCAGCAGCCCCCGGACTAGTCGGGCAGATACGCAGTATTTT
CASSPRTSRADTQYF
>TRBJ1-4|-|TRBD1|TRBV5-6
TGTGCCAGCAGCTTGGCACAGGGGCCGGGCGAAAAACTGTTTTTT
CASSLAQGPGEKLFF
>TRBJ2-1|-|TRBD1|TRBV5-6
TGTGCCAGCAGCTTGAGAAGGGGGCTATCCTACAATGAGCAGTTCTTC
CASSLRRGLSYNEQFF
>TRBJ2-7|-|TRBD2|TRBV7-6
TGTGCCTCGGGGGCTAGCGGGGGTTCAGAGCAGTACTTC
CASGASGGSEQYF
>TRBJ2-5|-|TRBD1|TRBV7-6
TGTGCCAGCAGCCCCTCGACAGGGGTGTCAGAGACCCAGTACTTC
CASSPSTGVSETQYF
>TRBJ2-3|-|-|TRBV9
TGTGCCAGCAGCGCCGAACTAGGGCATTATAGCACAGATACGCAGTATTTT
CASSAELGHYSTDTQYF
>TRBJ1-1|once|TRBD1|TRBV28
TGTGCCAGCAGCCAGAGTCCCGGGACAGGGACCGCTGAAGCTTTCTTT
CASSQSPGTGTAEAFF
>TRBJ2-5|-|TRBD2|TRBV7-9
TGTGCCAGCAGCTTAGAACTAGCGGATATAGAGACCCAGTACTTC
CASSLELADIETQYF
>TRBJ1-5|-|TRBD1|TRBV9
TGTGCCAGCAGCGTAGTCCGCCGGGACAGGGAGGGACAGCCCCAGCATTTT
CASSVVRRDREGQPQHF
>TRBJ2-1|-|TRBD2|TRBV9
TGTGCCAGCAGCGCAGGGACTAGCGGATCCTCCTACAATGAGCAGTTCTTC
CASSAGTSGSSYNEQFF
>TRBJ2-2|-|-|TRBV4-2
TGTGCCAGCAGCCTCCTCGGGACACCGAACACCGGGGAGCTGTTTTTT
CASSLLGTPNTGELFF
>TRBJ1-5|-|TRBD1|TRBV19
TGTGCCAGTAGTATGGTGGGGACAGCTAGCAATCAGCCCCAGCATTTT
CASSMVGTASNQPQHF
>TRBJ2-1|-|-|TRBV7-9
TGTGCCAGCAGCCCCCGGGTTAACTCCTACAATGAGCAGTTCTTC
CASSPRVNSYNEQFF
>TRBJ2-1|few|-|TRBV11-2
TGTGCCAGCAGCTTAGTGGCCGGACAAAGCTCCTACAATGAGCAGTTCTTC
CASSLVAGQSSYNEQFF
>TRBJ1-3|-|-|TRBV6-6
TGTGCCAGCAGTTACAACGCAGCACTACCTGGAAACACCATATATTTT
CASSYNAALPGNTIYF
>TRBJ2-7|-|TRBD2|TRBV5-5
TGTGCCAGCAGCGGGCTAAAGGGACTAGCGGAATACGAGCAGTACTTC
CASSGLKGLAEYEQYF
>TRBJ1-1|-|-|TRBV9
TGTGCCAGCAGCCCCTCCTCGCGCGGTGTCTACACTGAAGCTTTCTTT
CASSPSSRGVYTEAFF
>TRBJ2-1|-|-|TRBV6-5
TGTGCCAGCAGTTACGCACTAGATCGCTACAATGAGCAGTTCTTC
CASSYALDRYNEQFF
>TRBJ2-7|few|-|TRBV6-4
TGTGCCAGCAGGGAGTCGACCTACGAGCAGTACTTC
CASRESTYEQYF
>TRBJ2-1|-|-|TRBV28
TGTGCCAGCACCGAACCGATTCGCAGTGAGCAGTTCTTC
CASTEPIRSEQFF
>TRBJ2-3|-|TRBD2|TRBV9
TGTGCCAGCAGCGTAGAGGCTAGCGGGAGCCGTGATACGCAGTATTTT
CASSVEASGSRDTQYF
>TRBJ1-3|once|-|TRBV7-6
TGTGCCAGCAGCCTAGGGCCAGGCTCTGGAAACACCATATATTTT
CASSLGPGSGNTIYF
>TRBJ2-2|-|-|TRBV6-6
TGTGCCAGCAGTTACTCGATGGGAGAATCCCCCGGGGAGCTGTTTTTT
CASSYSMGESPGELFF
>TRBJ2-5|-|-|TRBV7-2
TGTGCCAGCAGCCCACAAACCCTCAACCAGTACTTC
CASSPQTLNQYF
>TRBJ2-7|-|TRBD1|TRBV7-8
TGTGCCAGCAGCTTAAGGGACAGAGCCTACGAGCAGTACTTC
CASSLRDRAYEQYF
>TRBJ1-1|-|-|TRBV14
TGTGCCAGCAGCCTAGGACTCAACACTGAAGCTTTCTTT
CASSLGLNTEAFF